This T cell receptor (beta chain) was observed in a study of CD8+ T cells in alopecia areata. Study-level points and caveats: Although TCR sharing was seen in mice, sharing across patients was less clear, possibly for HLA-related reasons.

This clone was observed a single time. Its antigen is unknown. Extraction and reverse transcription of RNA yielded cDNA as the sequencing template. The protocol was immunoSEQ multiplex PCR, while the TCRdb copy is restricted to in-frame clones and leaves out a portion. The top ten clones hold about 9% of a sample with 85,000 to 110,000 clones, 45% to 60% of them seen once. Sequenced material: CD4+ T cells sorted from blood. The sequence was collected from a human donor in good health.

The CDR3 region is CASSRTGGMLTEAFF. The CDR3 nucleotides are TGCGCCAGCAGCCGGACAGGGGGGATGCTCACGGAAGCTTTCTTT. The chain couples TRBV5-1 to TRBJ1-1, with 10 bases aligning to TRBD1. This CDR3 has 15 residues. V lost 4 bases and J lost 8; bases outside the gene matches: 11. CDR1 and CDR2 (germline): SGHRS, YFSETQ.